These T cell receptor beta chains were read from a single sample in a study of T cells in Graves' hyperthyroidism and ophthalmopathy. Each CDR3 protein is one row after TCRdb ran MiXCR on the multiplex PCR reads. The sample holds a few hundred thousand distinct CDR3 sequences, 15% to 18% seen once. Sequencing input: blood. All receptors derive from a woman between 18 and 29 years old with Graves' hyperthyroidism that later progressed to Graves' ophthalmopathy. Both conserved end residues are trimmed from each CDR3. The D gene is left open where the match is weak.

D: TRBD2
V: TRBV28
length: 14
CDR3: ASSFVAGGSYNEQF

D: -
V: TRBV20-1
length: 10
CDR3: SAVWREETQY

D: TRBD2
V: TRBV28
length: 16
CDR3: ASEGRISGKPGANVLT

D: -
V: TRBV15
length: 13
CDR3: ATSVRSVGGNEQF

D: TRBD1
V: TRBV20-1
length: 16
CDR3: SARDRTFHPDRPYEQY

D: -
V: TRBV6-5
length: 13
CDR3: ASSSGEWPGNTIY

D: TRBD2
V: TRBV19
length: 15
CDR3: ASSIGGAGGPAGELF

D: -
V: TRBV6-1
length: 10
CDR3: ASSSILYEQY

D: TRBD1
V: TRBV12-3/TRBV12-4
length: 13
CDR3: ASSWGQGGDTEAF

D: TRBD2
V: TRBV20-1
length: 11
CDR3: SARSLAVSEQY

D: -
V: TRBV6-1
length: 11
CDR3: ASSRTRGETQY

D: -
V: TRBV12-3/TRBV12-4
length: 13
CDR3: ASSSSITSGNTIY

D: -
V: TRBV3-1
length: 15
CDR3: ASSSRLIPTPNSPLH

D: -
V: TRBV6-6
length: 13
CDR3: ASSYSGRGYNEQF

D: -
V: TRBV27
length: 13
CDR3: ASRASGVLDQPQH